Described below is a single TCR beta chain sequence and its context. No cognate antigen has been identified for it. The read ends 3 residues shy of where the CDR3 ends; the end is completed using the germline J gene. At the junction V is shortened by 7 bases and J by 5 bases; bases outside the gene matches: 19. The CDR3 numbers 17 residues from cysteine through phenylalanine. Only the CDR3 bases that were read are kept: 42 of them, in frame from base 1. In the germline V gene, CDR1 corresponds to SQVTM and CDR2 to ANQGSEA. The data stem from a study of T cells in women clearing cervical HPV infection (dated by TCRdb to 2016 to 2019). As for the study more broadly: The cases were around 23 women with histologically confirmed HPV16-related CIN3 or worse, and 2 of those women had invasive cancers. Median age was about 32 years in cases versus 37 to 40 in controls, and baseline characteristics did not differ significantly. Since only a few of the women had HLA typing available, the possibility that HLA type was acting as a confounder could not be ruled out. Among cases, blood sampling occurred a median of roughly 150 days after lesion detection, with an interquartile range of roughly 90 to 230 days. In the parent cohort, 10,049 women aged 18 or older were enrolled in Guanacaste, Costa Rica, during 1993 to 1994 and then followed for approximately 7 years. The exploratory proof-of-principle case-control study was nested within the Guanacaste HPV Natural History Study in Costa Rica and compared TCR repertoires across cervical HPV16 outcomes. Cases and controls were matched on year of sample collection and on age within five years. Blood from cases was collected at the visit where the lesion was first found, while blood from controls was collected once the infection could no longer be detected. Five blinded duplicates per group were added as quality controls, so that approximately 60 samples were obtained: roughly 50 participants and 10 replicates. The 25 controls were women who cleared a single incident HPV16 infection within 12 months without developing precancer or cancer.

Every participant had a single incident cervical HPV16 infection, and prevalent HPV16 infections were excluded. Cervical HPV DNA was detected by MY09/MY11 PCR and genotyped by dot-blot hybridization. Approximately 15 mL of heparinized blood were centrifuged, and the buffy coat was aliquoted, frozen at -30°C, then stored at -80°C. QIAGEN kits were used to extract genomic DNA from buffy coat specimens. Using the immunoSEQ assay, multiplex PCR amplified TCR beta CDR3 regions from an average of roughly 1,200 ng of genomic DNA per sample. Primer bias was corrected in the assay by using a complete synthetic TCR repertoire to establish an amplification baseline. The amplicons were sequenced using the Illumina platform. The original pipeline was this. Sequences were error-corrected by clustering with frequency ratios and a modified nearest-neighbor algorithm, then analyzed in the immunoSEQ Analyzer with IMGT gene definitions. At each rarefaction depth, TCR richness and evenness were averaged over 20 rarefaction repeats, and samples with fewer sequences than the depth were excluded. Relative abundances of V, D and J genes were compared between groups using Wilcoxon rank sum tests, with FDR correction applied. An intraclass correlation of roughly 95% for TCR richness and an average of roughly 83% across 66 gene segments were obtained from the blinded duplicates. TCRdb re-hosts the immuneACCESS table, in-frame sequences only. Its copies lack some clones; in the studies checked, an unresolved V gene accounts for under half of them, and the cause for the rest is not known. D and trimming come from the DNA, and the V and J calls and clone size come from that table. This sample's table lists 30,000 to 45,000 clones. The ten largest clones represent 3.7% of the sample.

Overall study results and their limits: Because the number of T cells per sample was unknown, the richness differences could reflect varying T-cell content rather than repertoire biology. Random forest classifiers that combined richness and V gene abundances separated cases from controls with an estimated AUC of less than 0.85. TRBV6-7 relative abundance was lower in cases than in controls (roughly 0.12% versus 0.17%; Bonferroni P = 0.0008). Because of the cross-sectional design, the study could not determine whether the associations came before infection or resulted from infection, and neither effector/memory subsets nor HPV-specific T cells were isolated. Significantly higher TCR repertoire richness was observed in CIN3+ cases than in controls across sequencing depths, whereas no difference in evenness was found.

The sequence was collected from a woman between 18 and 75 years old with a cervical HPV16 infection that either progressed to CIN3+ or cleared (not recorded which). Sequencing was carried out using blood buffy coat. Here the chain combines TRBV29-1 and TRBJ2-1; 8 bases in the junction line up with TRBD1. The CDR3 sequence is CSAKRNVWDRKHNEQFF. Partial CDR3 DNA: TGCAGCGCAAAACGCAACGTATGGGACAGGAAACACAATGAG.